These T cell receptor beta chains were read from a single sample in a study of T cell repertoires in cytomegalovirus infection. One entry per CDR3 protein results from TCRdb running MiXCR on the reads. Here the sample spans fewer than 550,000 distinct CDR3 sequences, approximately 11% being singletons. The sample was PBMCs. The receptors originated from a human donor in good health (CMV status not recorded). Some clones in this sample may be carry-over from other donors' samples. Each CDR3 is given with its conserved first and last residue. The order of the fields is V gene, J gene, D gene, clone size, CDR3 protein, CDR3 DNA. D genes are given only for firm matches. Rows may omit the clone size; those that give it use once, few, many or a size class.

>TRBV5-1|TRBJ1-1|TRBD1|many
CASSLRGGQGEGRAAFF
TGCGCCAGCAGCTTGAGAGGTGGACAGGGCGAGGGGCGAGCGGCTTTCTTT
>TRBV3-1|TRBJ1-1|-|-
CASSQWQPRGTEAFF
TGTGCCAGCAGCCAATGGCAACCCCGCGGCACTGAAGCTTTCTTT
>TRBV12-3/TRBV12-4|TRBJ1-1|TRBD1|many
CASKQTRGDTEAFF
TGTGCCAGCAAACAAACCAGGGGGGACACTGAAGCTTTCTTT
>TRBV5-1|TRBJ1-4|-|many
CASSPGTATNEKLFF
TGTGCCAGCAGCCCCGGGACCGCAACTAATGAAAAACTGTTTTTT
>TRBV24-1|TRBJ1-5|-|many
CATSPGGNQPQHF
TGTGCCACCAGCCCCGGAGGGAATCAGCCCCAGCATTTT
>TRBV9|TRBJ2-1|TRBD1|few
CASSVQGQGRNEQFF
TGTGCCAGCAGCGTACAAGGACAGGGACGGAATGAGCAGTTCTTC
>TRBV12-3/TRBV12-4|TRBJ1-1|-|many
CASTPLKNTEAFF
TGTGCCAGCACCCCGTTGAAGAACACTGAAGCTTTCTTT
>TRBV10-3|TRBJ2-5|-|many
CATGTLQETQYF
TGTGCCACCGGGACTCTCCAAGAGACCCAGTACTTC
>TRBV7-8|TRBJ1-5|TRBD1|many
CASSLGGLYSNQPQHF
TGTGCCAGCAGTTTAGGGGGCCTGTATAGCAATCAGCCCCAGCATTTT
>TRBV27|TRBJ2-1|-|few
CASSLPRSSYNEQFF
TGTGCCAGCAGTTTACCCAGGAGCTCCTACAATGAGCAGTTCTTC
>TRBV7-9|TRBJ1-1|-|many
CASSPYREETEAFF
TGTGCCAGCAGCCCTTACAGGGAAGAGACTGAAGCTTTCTTT
>TRBV11-2|TRBJ2-7|TRBD2|many
CASSPSGVGYEQYF
TGTGCCAGCAGCCCTAGCGGGGTGGGGTACGAGCAGTACTTC
>TRBV19|TRBJ1-5|TRBD1|few
CASSIRIQGNNQPQHF
TGTGCCAGTAGTATTAGGATACAGGGGAATAATCAGCCCCAGCATTTT